These 20 T cell receptor beta chains were sequenced from one sample in a study of CXCR3-negative and CXCR3-positive naive CD8 T cells. Study findings and constraints: TRB CDR3s of CXCR3-positive naive cells were more hydrophobic than those of CXCR3-negative naive cells.

The antigens for these receptors are not known. TRB cDNA was prepared as libraries by UMI-labeled 5' RACE. Using the 5' RACE reads, TCRdb records one entry per CDR3 protein without DNA. This repertoire includes over 95,000 distinct CDR3 sequences. The sequencing input was naive CXCR3+ CD8+ T cells from blood. Documented subset: CD45RO-CCR7+CD27+CD95- naive CD8+ T cells expressing CXCR3 (TNR3+). The origin of the receptors is a human donor in good health. Some clones in this sample may be carry-over from other donors' samples.

V and J are TRBV4-1 and TRBJ2-1; as DNA is missing, the TRBD1 call by TCRdb cannot be tested. The CDR3 has 16 amino acids. Germline CDR1 reads MGHRA; CDR2 reads YSYEKL. The chain's CDR3 is CASSQGPGRQGVEQFF.

The chain links TRBV11-2 to TRBJ1-5; the D call of TRBD1 rests on TCRdb alone, since no DNA is present to check it. The CDR3 runs to 15 residues. Germline CDR1 reads SGHAT; CDR2 reads FQNNGV. The chain's CDR3 is CASRDTGAANQPQHF.

V is TRBV29-1 and J is TRBJ2-7; no DNA is available, so the TRBD1 call from TCRdb remains unchecked. The CDR3 has 13 residues. Looked up from germline, CDR1 is SQVTM and CDR2 is ANQGSEA. The CDR3 region is CSVAGTSGYEQYF.

The chain carries TRBV30 and TRBJ2-7; TCRdb selects TRBD1, and the lack of DNA leaves this call unchecked. The germline V gene encodes CDR1 GTSNPN and CDR2 SVGIG (reference sequence). This CDR3 comprises 15 residues. CDR3 sequence: CAWSDYRGNLYEQYF.

The CDR3 sequence: CASSFLLNTGELFF. The chain recombines TRBV7-9 with TRBJ2-2. This CDR3 has 14 amino acids. Germline V gene lookup returns CDR1 SEHNR and CDR2 FQNEAQ (reference sequence).

The chain couples TRBV28 to TRBJ2-1; the TCRdb call, TRBD1, lacks DNA for checking. Per the germline V gene, CDR1 is MDHEN and CDR2 is SYDVKM. CDR3 size: 15 residues. The CDR3 protein is CASSLGTGGLWEQFF.

The rearrangement links TRBV29-1 to TRBJ1-4; the D call of TRBD1 rests on TCRdb alone, since no DNA is present to check it. Germline CDR1 reads SQVTM; CDR2 reads ANQGSEA. The CDR3 length is 16 residues. The CDR3 is CSVTLGTGGHGEKLFF. The complete variable domain, with remaining parts taken from reference TRBV29-1 and TRBJ1-4, reads SAVISQKPSRDICQRGTSLTIQCQVDSQVTMMFWYRQQPGQSLTLIATANQGSEATYESGFVIDKFPISRPNLTFSTLTVSNMSPEDSSIYLCSVTLGTGGHGEKLFFGSGTQLSVL.

This rearrangement joins TRBV4-3 to TRBJ1-2; TCRdb selects TRBD1, and the lack of DNA leaves this call unchecked. Germline values: CDR1 LGHNA, CDR2 YSLEER. The CDR3 is 15 amino acids. The CDR3 reads CASSHSAGAEYGYTF.

The chain carries TRBV4-3 and TRBJ2-1; the D call of TRBD1 rests on TCRdb alone, since no DNA is present to check it. The V gene's germline CDR1 is LGHNA and CDR2 YSLEER. CDR3 length: 15 residues. CDR3 amino acids: CASSQERDSYNEQFF.

The V and J genes are TRBV5-6 and TRBJ2-1; absent DNA, TCRdb's TRBD2 call cannot be checked. The CDR3 totals 17 residues. Germline V lookup: CDR1 SGHDT, CDR2 YYEEEE. The CDR3 spells CASSLDGLAGEGYEQFF.

V gene TRBV28 combines with J gene TRBJ1-2; checking the TCRdb D call of TRBD1 is not possible without DNA. Germline V gives CDR1 MDHEN, CDR2 SYDVKM. The CDR3 is 16 residues long. This CDR3 reads CASSFGTPITNSGYTF.

The chain couples TRBV28 to TRBJ2-1. The germline V gene has CDR1 MDHEN and CDR2 SYDVKM. The CDR3 totals 13 residues. CDR3: CASRVLGRNEQFF.

The chain uses TRBV7-8 and TRBJ2-1. CDR3 length: 15 amino acids. Germline values: CDR1 SGHVS, CDR2 FQNEAQ. The CDR3 sequence is CASSLVPLAYNEQFF. Looking up the rest from reference TRBV7-8 and TRBJ2-1 gives the full variable domain: GAGVSQSPRYKVAKRGQDVALRCDPISGHVSLFWYQQALGQGPEFLTYFQNEAQLDKSGLPSDRFFAERPEGSVSTLKIQRTQQEDSAVYLCASSLVPLAYNEQFFGPGTRLTVL.

The chain links TRBV15 to TRBJ1-1. The CDR3 is 12 amino acids. Germline values: CDR1 LNHNV, CDR2 YYDKDF (reference sequence). The CDR3 sequence: CATSLMNTEAFF. Filled out from reference TRBV15 and TRBJ1-1, the complete variable domain reads DAMVIQNPRYQVTQFGKPVTLSCSQTLNHNVMYWYQQKSSQAPKLLFHYYDKDFNNEADTPDNFQSRRPNTSFCFLDIRSPGLGDTAMYLCATSLMNTEAFFGQGTRLTVV.

The V and J genes are TRBV10-1 and TRBJ2-2; TCRdb lists TRBD1, though no DNA is available to test this call. The CDR3 has 16 residues. Germline V CDR1 and CDR2: WNHNN, SYGVQD (reference sequence). This chain's CDR3 is CASSEGADRGTGELFF.

The rearrangement joins TRBV7-9 to TRBJ1-6; TCRdb reports TRBD1, a call that lacks DNA to check it against. Germline loops: CDR1 SEHNR, CDR2 FQNEAQ (reference sequence). This CDR3 comprises 15 residues. The CDR3 is CASTPFASHNSPLHF.

This chain connects TRBV29-1 to TRBJ2-7; the D gene TCRdb calls, TRBD1, cannot be checked with no DNA. Germline V lookup: CDR1 SQVTM, CDR2 ANQGSEA. The CDR3 length is 11 residues. The CDR3 sequence: CSATDNYEQYF.

The J gene is TRBJ2-1, the V gene TRBV4-3; the TCRdb call, TRBD2, lacks DNA for checking. Per germline, CDR1 LGHNA and CDR2 YSLEER. This CDR3 contains 13 residues. The chain's CDR3 is CASSQVAGHEQFF.

J is TRBJ1-1 and V is TRBV5-5. Germline loops: CDR1 SGHKS, CDR2 YYEKEE (reference sequence). This CDR3 region has 13 residues. This CDR3 reads CASSLSKDTEAFF.

This chain joins TRBV28 and TRBJ1-1; TCRdb proposes TRBD1, but this gene call is untestable without DNA. Germline V gene data show CDR1 as MDHEN and CDR2 as SYDVKM. The CDR3 length is 15 residues. This chain's CDR3 is CASSFIRGRNTEAFF.